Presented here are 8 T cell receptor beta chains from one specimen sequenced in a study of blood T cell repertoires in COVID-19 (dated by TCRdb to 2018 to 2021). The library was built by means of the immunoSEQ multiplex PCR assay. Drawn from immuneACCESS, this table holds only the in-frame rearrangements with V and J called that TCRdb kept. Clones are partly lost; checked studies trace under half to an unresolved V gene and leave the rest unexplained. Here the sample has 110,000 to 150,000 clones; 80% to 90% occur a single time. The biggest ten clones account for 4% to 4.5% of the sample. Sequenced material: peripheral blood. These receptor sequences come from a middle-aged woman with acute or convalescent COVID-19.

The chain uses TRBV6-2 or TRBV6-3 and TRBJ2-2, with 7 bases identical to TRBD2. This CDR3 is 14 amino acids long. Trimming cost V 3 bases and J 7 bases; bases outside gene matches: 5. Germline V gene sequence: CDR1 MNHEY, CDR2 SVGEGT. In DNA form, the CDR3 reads TGTGCCAGCAGTTATGGCGGGAGCTACGGGGAGCTGTTTTTT. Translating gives CASSYGGSYGELFF.

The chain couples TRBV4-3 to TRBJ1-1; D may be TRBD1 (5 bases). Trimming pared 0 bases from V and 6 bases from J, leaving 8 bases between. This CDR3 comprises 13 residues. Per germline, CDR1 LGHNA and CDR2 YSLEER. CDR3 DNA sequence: TGCGCCAGCAGCCAAGAATGGGGCTCTGAAGCTTTCTTT. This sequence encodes CASSQEWGSEAFF.

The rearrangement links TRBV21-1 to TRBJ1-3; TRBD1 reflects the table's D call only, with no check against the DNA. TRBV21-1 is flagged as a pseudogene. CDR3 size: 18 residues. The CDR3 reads CASSRDTKRTPSGNTIYF. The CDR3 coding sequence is TGTGCCAGCAGTCGCGACACCAAGAGAACTCCCTCTGGAAACACCATATATTTT.

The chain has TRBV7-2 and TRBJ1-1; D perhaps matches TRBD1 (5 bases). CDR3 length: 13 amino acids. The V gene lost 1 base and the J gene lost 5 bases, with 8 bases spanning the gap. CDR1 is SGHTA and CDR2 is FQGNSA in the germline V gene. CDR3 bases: TGTGCCAGCAGCTTAGGGGGGGGAACTGAAGCTTTCTTT. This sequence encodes CASSLGGGTEAFF.

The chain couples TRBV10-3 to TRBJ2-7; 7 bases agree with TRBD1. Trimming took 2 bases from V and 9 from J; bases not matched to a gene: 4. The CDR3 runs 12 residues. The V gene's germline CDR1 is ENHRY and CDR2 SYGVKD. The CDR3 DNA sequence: TGTGCCATCAGTGAGAGGGGGCTGGGGCAGTACTTC. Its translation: CAISERGLGQYF.

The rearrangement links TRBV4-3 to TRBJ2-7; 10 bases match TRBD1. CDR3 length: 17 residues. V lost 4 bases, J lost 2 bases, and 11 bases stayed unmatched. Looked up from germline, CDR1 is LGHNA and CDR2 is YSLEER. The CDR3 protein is CASSLASAGTGAYEQYF. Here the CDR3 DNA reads TGCGCCAGCAGCCTCGCAAGTGCCGGGACAGGGGCCTACGAGCAGTACTTC.

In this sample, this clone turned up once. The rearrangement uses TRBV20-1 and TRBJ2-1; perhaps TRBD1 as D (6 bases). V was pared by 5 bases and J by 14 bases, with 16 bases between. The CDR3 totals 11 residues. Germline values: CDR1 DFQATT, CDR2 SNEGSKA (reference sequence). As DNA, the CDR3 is TGCAGTGCTGTCCTCCGGGACAATAAGTTCTTC. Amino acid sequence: CSAVLRDNKFF.

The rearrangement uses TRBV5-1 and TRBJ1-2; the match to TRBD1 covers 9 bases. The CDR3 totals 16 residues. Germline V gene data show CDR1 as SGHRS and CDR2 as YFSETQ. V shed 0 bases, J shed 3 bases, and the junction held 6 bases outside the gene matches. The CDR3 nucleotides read TGCGCCAGCAGCTTGGAAGGGACAGGGCGGGACTATGGCTACACCTTC. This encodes CASSLEGTGRDYGYTF.